The 32 T cell receptor beta chains presented below share a single source sample, sequenced in a study of T cells expressing NK-cell markers. TCRdb reprocessed the 5' RACE reads and stores each CDR3 protein as one record, lacking DNA. The table counts a few hundred thousand distinct CDR3 sequences; about 0.4% lies in the top ten. The material sequenced was blood T cells: a sorted CD56 or NKG2C T cell subset, CD4+ or CD8+ T cells, or bulk PBMC T cells (not recorded which). The receptor source for this set is a man between 18 and 29 years old in good health.

The chain couples TRBV9 to TRBJ2-1; checking the TCRdb D call of TRBD2 is not possible without DNA. The CDR3 is made up of 17 amino acids. Germline loops: CDR1 SGDLS, CDR2 YYNGEE. CDR3 sequence: CASSPQLQTRLRNEQFF.

The chain combines TRBV20-1 with TRBJ2-1; TCRdb names TRBD1, which stays unverified in the absence of DNA. The germline gives CDR1 DFQATT, CDR2 SNEGSKA (reference sequence). CDR3 length equals 14 residues. Here the CDR3 reads CSAGGHSSYNEQFF.

The V call is TRBV20-1, the J call TRBJ1-2; TCRdb reports TRBD1, a call that lacks DNA to check it against. This CDR3 is built from 16 residues. Germline CDR1 and CDR2: DFQATT and SNEGSKA (reference sequence). CDR3 residues: CSASSGQGIRIYGYTF.

This rearrangement joins TRBV20-1 to TRBJ1-4; TCRdb's D call of TRBD1 is untestable without DNA. CDR3 length: 14 amino acids. Germline-derived CDR1 and CDR2 are DFQATT and SNEGSKA (reference sequence). Here the CDR3 reads CSARSGQNNEKLFF.

This chain connects TRBV5-4 to TRBJ2-5; TCRdb's assignment of TRBD1 cannot be checked, as there is no DNA. The CDR3 length is 16 residues. Germline CDR1 reads SGHNT; CDR2 reads YYREEE (reference sequence). This chain's CDR3 is CASGRGTLKGQETQYF.

The chain couples TRBV3-1 to TRBJ1-1; TCRdb returns TRBD1, unconfirmable since there is no DNA. Germline V gives CDR1 LGHDT, CDR2 YNNKEL (reference sequence). The CDR3 totals 14 residues. The CDR3 sequence: CASSQGGSSTEAFF.

This chain links TRBV29-1 with TRBJ1-1. This CDR3 has 11 amino acids. The germline gives CDR1 SQVTM, CDR2 ANQGSEA. The CDR3: CSVDRRGWAFF.

The rearrangement joins TRBV12-3 or TRBV12-4 to TRBJ2-2; TCRdb proposes TRBD1, but this gene call is untestable without DNA. This CDR3 spans 17 amino acids. CDR3 sequence: CASSRGGGSIGTGELFF.

The V call is TRBV29-1, the J call TRBJ2-3; with no DNA, the TCRdb D assignment of TRBD2 cannot be verified. The CDR3 contains 14 residues. Germline CDR1 and CDR2: SQVTM and ANQGSEA. CDR3 loop: CSVPRSGTSGTQYF.

The chain combines TRBV5-5 with TRBJ1-1. CDR3 size: 12 residues. CDR1 and CDR2 (germline): SGHKS, YYEKEE (reference sequence). The CDR3 sequence is CASSLGWSEAFF.

The chain has TRBV10-3 and TRBJ2-5; TCRdb proposes TRBD2, but this gene call is untestable without DNA. CDR1 and CDR2 (germline): ENHRY, SYGVKD. The length of the CDR3 is 13 residues. CDR3 protein: CATGTSAGETQYF.

V gene TRBV7-8 combines with J gene TRBJ1-1; the TRBD1 assignment by TCRdb is unverifiable without DNA. This CDR3 contains 14 residues. CDR1 is SGHVS, CDR2 FQNEAQ, per germline. CDR3 loop: CATQALWRNTEAFF.

The chain carries TRBV6-5 and TRBJ2-5; TCRdb selects TRBD1, and the lack of DNA leaves this call unchecked. This CDR3 spans 14 amino acids. Germline CDR1 reads MNHEY; CDR2 reads SVGAGI. The CDR3 is CASSFAGGGETQYF.

The chain links TRBV12-3 or TRBV12-4 to TRBJ1-2; the TCRdb call, TRBD1, lacks DNA for checking. This CDR3 contains 12 residues. CDR3 region: CASRRNGGGYTF.

The chain carries TRBV12-3 or TRBV12-4 and TRBJ1-2; with no DNA, the TCRdb D assignment of TRBD1 cannot be verified. This CDR3 spans 13 amino acids. This CDR3 is CATERQGFYGYTF.

V usage is TRBV12-3 or TRBV12-4 and J usage is TRBJ1-1. This CDR3 spans 14 amino acids. The chain's CDR3 is CASTLAGVGTEAFF.

The chain uses TRBV15 and TRBJ2-5; checking the TCRdb D call of TRBD2 is not possible without DNA. CDR3 length: 14 amino acids. CDR1 and CDR2 from the germline V gene are LNHNV and YYDKDF (reference sequence). The CDR3 loop reads CATSGGPLQETQYF.

The chain has TRBV3-1 and TRBJ2-3; TCRdb gives TRBD2 as the D gene, but with no DNA this cannot be confirmed. Germline CDR1 and CDR2: LGHDT and YNNKEL (reference sequence). The CDR3 contains 15 residues. This CDR3 reads CASSQGAGGDSTQYF.

The rearrangement joins TRBV7-3 to TRBJ2-5; TCRdb names TRBD1, which stays unverified in the absence of DNA. The CDR3 consists of 14 residues. Germline CDR1 is SGHTA and CDR2 is FQGTGA. CDR3 region: CASSQDRDTKTQYF.

V and J are TRBV5-5 and TRBJ2-7; absent DNA, TCRdb's TRBD1 call cannot be checked. From germline, CDR1 is SGHKS and CDR2 YYEKEE (reference sequence). The CDR3 is made up of 15 amino acids. CDR3 loop: CASSSPGTVTYEQYF.

The chain couples TRBV6-2 or TRBV6-3 to TRBJ2-1; TCRdb indicates TRBD2, and absent DNA this call remains unverified. Germline V lookup: CDR1 MNHEY, CDR2 SVGEGT. The CDR3 runs to 20 residues. CDR3 sequence reads: CASSVPGLAGGLSSYNEQFF.

The chain uses TRBV5-1 and TRBJ2-7; TCRdb gives TRBD1 as the D gene, but with no DNA this cannot be confirmed. This CDR3 is 13 amino acids long. In germline, CDR1 is SGHRS, CDR2 YFSETQ. The CDR3 protein is CASSWVGAEEQYF.

The V gene is TRBV4-3, the J gene TRBJ1-3. The CDR3 loop spans 16 amino acids. Germline V lookup: CDR1 LGHNA, CDR2 YSLEER. Here the CDR3 reads CASSQDLKGLGNTIYF.

The CDR3 protein is CASSLGAVYEQYF. The chain joins TRBV7-6 to TRBJ2-7. CDR1 and CDR2 from the germline V gene are SGHVS and FNYEAQ. The CDR3 sequence is 13 residues long.

V is TRBV29-1 and J is TRBJ2-1; the TCRdb D gene call, TRBD2, has no DNA to confirm it. From germline, CDR1 is SQVTM and CDR2 ANQGSEA. This CDR3 contains 17 residues. The CDR3 spells CSVWGLGRLSGSGEQFF.

The rearrangement links TRBV25-1 to TRBJ2-3. The CDR3 covers 13 residues. CDR1 and CDR2 from the germline V gene are MGHDK and SYGVNS. Here the CDR3 reads CASSDRSTDTQYF.

This chain connects TRBV29-1 to TRBJ2-3; no DNA is available, so the TRBD1 call from TCRdb remains unchecked. CDR3 length: 14 amino acids. Germline-derived CDR1 and CDR2 are SQVTM and ANQGSEA. The CDR3 loop is CSVVRQGAMDTQYF.

This chain uses TRBV4-2 with TRBJ2-7; TCRdb picks TRBD2, but there is no DNA to check that call. CDR3 length: 14 amino acids. Germline V CDR1 and CDR2: LGHNA, YNFKEQ. This CDR3 is CASSPGGSPGEQYF.

This chain joins TRBV24-1 and TRBJ2-1; as DNA is missing, the TRBD2 call by TCRdb cannot be tested. The CDR3 is 14 amino acids. The germline CDR1 and CDR2 sequences are KGHDR and SFDVKD. The CDR3 sequence: CATSDPRELNEQFF.

The chain carries TRBV29-1 and TRBJ2-1; TCRdb's D call, TRBD2, is unchecked because there is no DNA. There are 14 residues in the CDR3. Germline values: CDR1 SQVTM, CDR2 ANQGSEA. This CDR3 reads CSMRTSGRAGEQFF.

V is TRBV3-1 and J is TRBJ2-7; as DNA is missing, the TRBD1 call by TCRdb cannot be tested. CDR3 length: 15 residues. CDR1 and CDR2 (germline): LGHDT, YNNKEL (reference sequence). The CDR3 is CASSQGGPQHNEQYF.

The chain has TRBV29-1 and TRBJ1-1; without DNA, the TCRdb call of TRBD1 cannot be checked. The CDR3 contains 13 residues. Germline V lookup: CDR1 SQVTM, CDR2 ANQGSEA. This CDR3 reads CSVSREMNTEAFF.